This TCR beta chain derives from a study of blood T cell repertoires in COVID-19. Study background: Some COVID-19 samples were acute and others convalescent; all came from the United States, Italy and Spain. In each case, the material was cDNA or gDNA derived from T cells, B-cell-depleted T cells, or PBMCs.

Trimming cost V 0 bases and J 12 bases, with 12 bases left between them. Germline V gene sequence: CDR1 ENHRY, CDR2 SYGVKD. The CDR3 spans 13 residues. Original processing methods: Nucleated cell counts were estimated from reference gene primer amplification. Assay: immunoSEQ multiplex PCR; the TCRdb copy retains only in-frame clones and omits some. D and trimming were read from the DNA, whereas the V and J calls and clone size are those reported in that table. The table lists about 160,000 clones, about 93% of them singletons. The sequence was obtained from a woman aged 50 to 60 with acute or convalescent COVID-19. The chain couples TRBV10-3 to TRBJ2-1; D is unclear. The sequencing sample was made of peripheral blood. The CDR3 sequence is CAISESTALGQFF. The DNA for the CDR3 is TGTGCCATCAGTGAGTCGACGGCCCTAGGGCAGTTCTTC.